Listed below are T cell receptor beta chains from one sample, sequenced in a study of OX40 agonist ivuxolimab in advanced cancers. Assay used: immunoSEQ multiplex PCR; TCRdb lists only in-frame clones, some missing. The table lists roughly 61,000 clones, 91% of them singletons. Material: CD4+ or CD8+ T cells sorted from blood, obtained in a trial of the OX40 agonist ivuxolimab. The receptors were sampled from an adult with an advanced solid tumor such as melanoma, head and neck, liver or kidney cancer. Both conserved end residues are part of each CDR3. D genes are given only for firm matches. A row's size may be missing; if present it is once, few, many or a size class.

cdr3_nt: TGTGCCAGCAGCCCGCGGACAGGGGGAAACGGCTACACCTTC
cdr3_aa: CASSPRTGGNGYTF
clone_size: NA
cdr3_length: 14
j_call: TRBJ1-2
v_call: TRBV7-8
d_call: TRBD1

cdr3_nt: TGTGCCAGCAGGGACGTGGGGGGCACAGATACGCAGTATTTT
cdr3_aa: CASRDVGGTDTQYF
clone_size: NA
cdr3_length: 14
j_call: TRBJ2-3
v_call: TRBV27
d_call: NA

cdr3_nt: TGTGCCAGCAGCCCCCTGACAGGGAGTGGGGAGACCCAGTACTTC
cdr3_aa: CASSPLTGSGETQYF
clone_size: NA
cdr3_length: 15
j_call: TRBJ2-5
v_call: TRBV6-5
d_call: TRBD1

cdr3_nt: TGTGCCAGCAGTAGGATCTCTACGACCGACACAGATACGCAGTATTTT
cdr3_aa: CASSRISTTDTDTQYF
clone_size: NA
cdr3_length: 16
j_call: TRBJ2-3
v_call: TRBV25-1
d_call: NA

cdr3_nt: TGTGCCATCAGTGATCTAGACAGTATGAACACTGAAGCTTTCTTT
cdr3_aa: CAISDLDSMNTEAFF
clone_size: NA
cdr3_length: 15
j_call: TRBJ1-1
v_call: TRBV10-3
d_call: NA

cdr3_nt: TGTGCCAGCAGCTTATGGACAGGGAGAGGCGATCAGCCCCAGCATTTT
cdr3_aa: CASSLWTGRGDQPQHF
clone_size: NA
cdr3_length: 16
j_call: TRBJ1-5
v_call: TRBV7-8
d_call: TRBD1

cdr3_nt: TGTGCCAGCAGCCATAGGCGGGGGAACACCGGGGAGCTGTTTTTT
cdr3_aa: CASSHRRGNTGELFF
clone_size: NA
cdr3_length: 15
j_call: TRBJ2-2
v_call: TRBV4-2
d_call: NA

cdr3_nt: TGTGCCAGCAGCCCCATAGGGACAGGGGGCGAGAACACTGAAGCTTTCTTT
cdr3_aa: CASSPIGTGGENTEAFF
clone_size: NA
cdr3_length: 17
j_call: TRBJ1-1
v_call: TRBV5-6
d_call: TRBD1

cdr3_nt: TGTGCCAGCAGCTTGGAGTATTCACCCCTCCACTTT
cdr3_aa: CASSLEYSPLHF
clone_size: NA
cdr3_length: 12
j_call: TRBJ1-6
v_call: TRBV5-4
d_call: NA

cdr3_nt: TGTGCCAGCAGCCCAAATAGGGGGGGTAACACTGAAGCTTTCTTT
cdr3_aa: CASSPNRGGNTEAFF
clone_size: NA
cdr3_length: 15
j_call: TRBJ1-1
v_call: TRBV11-2
d_call: NA

cdr3_nt: TGTGCCAGCAGTCAGGTGAATGATGAGCAGTTCTTC
cdr3_aa: CASSQVNDEQFF
clone_size: NA
cdr3_length: 12
j_call: TRBJ2-1
v_call: TRBV2
d_call: NA

cdr3_nt: TGCGCCAGCAGCCACACTACCCAGGGTCCAGGAAGCTCCTACAATGAGCAGTTCTTC
cdr3_aa: CASSHTTQGPGSSYNEQFF
clone_size: NA
cdr3_length: 19
j_call: TRBJ2-1
v_call: TRBV4-1
d_call: NA

cdr3_nt: TGTGCCAGCATGACAGCGAATAACGAAAAACTGTTTTTT
cdr3_aa: CASMTANNEKLFF
clone_size: once
cdr3_length: 13
j_call: TRBJ1-4
v_call: TRBV27
d_call: NA

cdr3_nt: TGTGCCAGCAGCTTGTCTTACCTTGTAGGGGGCATCACAGATACGCAGTATTTT
cdr3_aa: CASSLSYLVGGITDTQYF
clone_size: once
cdr3_length: 18
j_call: TRBJ2-3
v_call: TRBV5-6
d_call: TRBD1

cdr3_nt: TGTGCCAGCAGCTTACAGGGAAATGAAAAACTGTTTTTT
cdr3_aa: CASSLQGNEKLFF
clone_size: NA
cdr3_length: 13
j_call: TRBJ1-4
v_call: TRBV13
d_call: NA

cdr3_nt: TGTGCCAGCAGTCCAGGACAGGGCTATGAGCAGTTCTTC
cdr3_aa: CASSPGQGYEQFF
clone_size: NA
cdr3_length: 13
j_call: TRBJ2-1
v_call: TRBV27
d_call: TRBD1

cdr3_nt: TGTGCCAGCAGCTTAACGACAGAATATAGCAATCAGCCCCAGCATTTT
cdr3_aa: CASSLTTEYSNQPQHF
clone_size: NA
cdr3_length: 16
j_call: TRBJ1-5
v_call: TRBV5-8
d_call: NA

cdr3_nt: TGTGCCAGCAGCTTAGGCAGCTTCAATGAGCAGTTCTTC
cdr3_aa: CASSLGSFNEQFF
clone_size: NA
cdr3_length: 13
j_call: TRBJ2-1
v_call: TRBV7-2
d_call: NA

cdr3_nt: TGTGCCAGCCTCGAGAAGGGAGACACGAACACCGGGGAGCTGTTTTTT
cdr3_aa: CASLEKGDTNTGELFF
clone_size: NA
cdr3_length: 16
j_call: TRBJ2-2
v_call: TRBV2
d_call: NA

cdr3_nt: TGTGCCAGCAGTCCAGTCGGGGGGCCCCAGCATTTT
cdr3_aa: CASSPVGGPQHF
clone_size: NA
cdr3_length: 12
j_call: TRBJ1-5
v_call: TRBV6-5
d_call: NA

cdr3_nt: TGCGCCAGCAGCCGTCCAGGAACCGACTACAATGAGCAGTTCTTC
cdr3_aa: CASSRPGTDYNEQFF
clone_size: NA
cdr3_length: 15
j_call: TRBJ2-1
v_call: TRBV4-1
d_call: NA

cdr3_nt: TGTGCCAGCAGCCCCCCGGGGGTGAACACTGAAGCTTTCTTT
cdr3_aa: CASSPPGVNTEAFF
clone_size: NA
cdr3_length: 14
j_call: TRBJ1-1
v_call: TRBV7-9
d_call: NA

cdr3_nt: TGCGCCAGCAGCCCAACTCCGCTCGGGGGGGCCGTGGAGGAGCAGTTCTTC
cdr3_aa: CASSPTPLGGAVEEQFF
clone_size: NA
cdr3_length: 17
j_call: TRBJ2-1
v_call: TRBV4-1
d_call: TRBD2

cdr3_nt: TGTGCCAGCAGCGGGTGGGAGAACTATGGCTACACCTTC
cdr3_aa: CASSGWENYGYTF
clone_size: NA
cdr3_length: 13
j_call: TRBJ1-2
v_call: TRBV7-9
d_call: NA

cdr3_nt: TGTGCCAGCAGCCCCGAGGGGAATAGCAATCAGCCCCAGCATTTT
cdr3_aa: CASSPEGNSNQPQHF
clone_size: once
cdr3_length: 15
j_call: TRBJ1-5
v_call: TRBV6-5
d_call: NA

cdr3_nt: TGTGCCACCAGCAGAGGTGATTTATATAGCAATCAGCCCCAGCATTTT
cdr3_aa: CATSRGDLYSNQPQHF
clone_size: NA
cdr3_length: 16
j_call: TRBJ1-5
v_call: TRBV15
d_call: NA

cdr3_nt: TGTGCCAGTAGTATTGCCGGGGAGCTGTTTTTT
cdr3_aa: CASSIAGELFF
clone_size: NA
cdr3_length: 11
j_call: TRBJ2-2
v_call: TRBV19
d_call: NA

cdr3_nt: TGTGCCAGCAGCCTCTTAGGAGACTCCTACGAGCAGTACTTC
cdr3_aa: CASSLLGDSYEQYF
clone_size: few
cdr3_length: 14
j_call: TRBJ2-7
v_call: TRBV7-2
d_call: NA

cdr3_nt: TGCGCCAGCAGCCACCCCCAGAGCTCTGGAAACACCATATATTTT
cdr3_aa: CASSHPQSSGNTIYF
clone_size: NA
cdr3_length: 15
j_call: TRBJ1-3
v_call: TRBV4-1
d_call: NA

cdr3_nt: TGTGCCAGCAGTTTCCCACAGCACACCGGGGAGCTGTTTTTT
cdr3_aa: CASSFPQHTGELFF
clone_size: NA
cdr3_length: 14
j_call: TRBJ2-2
v_call: TRBV6-1
d_call: NA

cdr3_nt: TGTGCCAGCAGCCCCCCTGCCTTCGCTGAAGCTTTCTTT
cdr3_aa: CASSPPAFAEAFF
clone_size: NA
cdr3_length: 13
j_call: TRBJ1-1
v_call: TRBV7-6
d_call: NA

cdr3_nt: TGTGCCAGCAGCCAAGATTGGGCTAGCAGCAGAAATGAGCAGTTCTTC
cdr3_aa: CASSQDWASSRNEQFF
clone_size: NA
cdr3_length: 16
j_call: TRBJ2-1
v_call: TRBV4-2
d_call: NA

cdr3_nt: TGTGCCAGCAGCTTGACAGGTTTCTCCTACAATGAGCAGTTCTTC
cdr3_aa: CASSLTGFSYNEQFF
clone_size: NA
cdr3_length: 15
j_call: TRBJ2-1
v_call: TRBV5-4
d_call: NA

cdr3_nt: TGTGCCAGTAGTATAGGAGGGGTAGGCAATCAGCCCCAGCATTTT
cdr3_aa: CASSIGGVGNQPQHF
clone_size: NA
cdr3_length: 15
j_call: TRBJ1-5
v_call: TRBV19
d_call: NA

cdr3_nt: TGTGCCAGTCTGAGGAGGACAGGGGCGTACGAGCAGTACTTC
cdr3_aa: CASLRRTGAYEQYF
clone_size: NA
cdr3_length: 14
j_call: TRBJ2-7
v_call: TRBV11-2
d_call: TRBD1

cdr3_nt: TGTGCCAGCAGTGTCTCAGGGGCGGGCTATGGCTACACCTTC
cdr3_aa: CASSVSGAGYGYTF
clone_size: NA
cdr3_length: 14
j_call: TRBJ1-2
v_call: TRBV25-1
d_call: NA